This TCR beta chain emerged from a study of blood T cell repertoires in COVID-19. This clone was picked up a small number of times. Here immunoSEQ multiplex PCR was the method, and the copy in TCRdb shows in-frame clones only, minus some. The sample lists approximately 270,000 clones, around 85% occurring once. Germline-derived CDR1 and CDR2 are SGHDT and YYEEEE. V was trimmed by 1 base and J by 2 bases, leaving 3 bases between them. This CDR3 comprises 12 residues. V gene TRBV5-6 combines with J gene TRBJ2-5, with D hard to call. Specimen: peripheral blood. The source is a woman aged 70 to 79 with acute or convalescent COVID-19. CDR3 loop: CASSLTQETQYF. CDR3 DNA: TGTGCCAGCAGCTTGACTCAAGAGACCCAGTACTTC.